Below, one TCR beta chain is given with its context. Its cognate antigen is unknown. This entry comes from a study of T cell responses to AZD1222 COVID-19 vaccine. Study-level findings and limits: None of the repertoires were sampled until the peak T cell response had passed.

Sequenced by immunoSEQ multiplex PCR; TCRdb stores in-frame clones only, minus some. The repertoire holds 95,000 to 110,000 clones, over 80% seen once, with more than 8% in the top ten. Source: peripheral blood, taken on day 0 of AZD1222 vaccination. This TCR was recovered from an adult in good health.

CDR3 residues: CAISDQSQSNSPLHF. The CDR3 nucleotides read TGTGCCATCAGTGACCAGTCTCAGAGCAATTCACCCCTCCACTTT. This rearrangement joins TRBV10-3 to TRBJ1-6, with unresolved D. This CDR3 spans 15 amino acids. The V gene lost 3 bases and the J gene lost 7 bases, with 13 bases spanning the gap. The V gene's germline CDR1 is ENHRY and CDR2 SYGVKD.